This paragraph covers one T cell receptor beta chain sequence. This entry is derived from a study of blood T cell repertoires in COVID-19. The CDR3 covers 13 residues. Germline-derived CDR1 and CDR2 are SGHDT and YYEEEE. V lost 2 bases to trimming and J lost 4 bases, with 9 bases between them. Sequenced by immunoSEQ multiplex PCR; TCRdb stores in-frame clones only, minus some. In the table there are 300,000 to 450,000 clones, 85% to 90% of which are singletons. V usage is TRBV5-6 and J usage is TRBJ1-2; D remains ambiguous. Sample: PBMCs or T cells enriched from blood (not recorded which). The receptor was derived from a man between 18 and 29 years old who had recovered from COVID-19. CDR3 residues: CASSLRGGYGYTF. Here the CDR3 DNA reads TGTGCCAGCAGCTTACGAGGTGGCTATGGCTACACCTTC.